This entry features one T cell receptor (beta chain) sequence. The sample belongs to a study of blood T cell repertoires in COVID-19. Study-wide background: Samples came from the United States, Italy and Spain, spanning acute and convalescent COVID-19.

Trimming removed 8 bases from V and 6 bases from J; junction bases left unmatched: 3. The CDR3 runs 12 residues. The germline gives CDR1 MNHEY, CDR2 SVGAGI. The authors' processing: Estimation of nucleated cell counts relied on the amplification of reference gene primers. Assay: immunoSEQ multiplex PCR; the TCRdb copy retains only in-frame clones and omits some. That table is the source of V, J and clone size, and D and trimming were worked out from the DNA. The repertoire holds 250,000 to 300,000 clones, with around 81% as singletons. Individuals aged about 18 to 89 years were recruited from roughly 22 US areas.

The source of this sequence is a man aged 50 or older who had recovered from COVID-19. The sequencing input was PBMCs or T cells enriched from blood (not recorded which). The V and J genes are TRBV6-5 and TRBJ1-4, with 7 bases matching TRBD1. The DNA for the CDR3 is TGTGCCAGCTCCACAGGGGATGAAAAACTGTTTTTT. Protein product: CASSTGDEKLFF.